The source of this TCR beta chain is a study of T cells in Graves' hyperthyroidism and ophthalmopathy. At the level of the study: At initial diagnosis, before any treatment had begun, peripheral blood was obtained. Study results and caveats: From stable hyperthyroidism, ophthalmopathy was separated by a 13 V-J model. Onset of ophthalmopathy came a median about 6.5 months after the model predicted it.

PBMCs were collected from an approximately 10 ml volume of fresh peripheral blood. This clonotype was recorded at least ten times. Its matching antigen is unknown. CDR1 is SGHRS, CDR2 YFSETQ, per germline. J lost 5 bases, V lost 0 bases, and 5 bases had no gene match. The length of the CDR3 is 14 residues. RNA transcripts gave rise to amplified TCR beta CDR3 regions. The TCR CDR3 first-round RT-PCR relied on the HTBI primer set. TCRdb ran MiXCR on the multiplex PCR reads and lists one entry per CDR3 protein. The repertoire consists of 300,000 to 400,000 distinct CDR3 sequences, with about 18% occurring once and the leading ten covering around 40%.

The V gene is TRBV5-1, the J gene TRBJ2-7; 7 bases fit TRBD2. The receptor's source is a man aged 18 to 29 with Graves' ophthalmopathy. Sequencing input: blood. In DNA, the CDR3 is TGCGCCAGCAGCTTGGAAAGGGAGGGGCACGAGCAGTACTTC. Residues: CASSLEREGHEQYF.